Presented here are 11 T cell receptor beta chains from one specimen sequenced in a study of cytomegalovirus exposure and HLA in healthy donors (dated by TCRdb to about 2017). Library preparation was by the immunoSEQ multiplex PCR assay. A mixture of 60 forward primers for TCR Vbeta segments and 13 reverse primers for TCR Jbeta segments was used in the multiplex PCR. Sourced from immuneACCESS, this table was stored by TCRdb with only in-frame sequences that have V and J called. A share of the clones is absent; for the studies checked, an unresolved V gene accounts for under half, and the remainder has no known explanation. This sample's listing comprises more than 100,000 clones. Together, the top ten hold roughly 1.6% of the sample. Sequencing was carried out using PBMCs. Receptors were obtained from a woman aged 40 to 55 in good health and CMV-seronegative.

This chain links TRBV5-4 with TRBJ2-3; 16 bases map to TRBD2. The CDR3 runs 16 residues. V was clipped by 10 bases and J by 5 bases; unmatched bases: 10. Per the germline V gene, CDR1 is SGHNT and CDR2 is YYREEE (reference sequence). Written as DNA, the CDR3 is TGTGCCGGGACTAGCGGGGGGGCCGGGGTTGGAGATACGCAGTATTTT. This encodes CAGTSGGAGVGDTQYF.

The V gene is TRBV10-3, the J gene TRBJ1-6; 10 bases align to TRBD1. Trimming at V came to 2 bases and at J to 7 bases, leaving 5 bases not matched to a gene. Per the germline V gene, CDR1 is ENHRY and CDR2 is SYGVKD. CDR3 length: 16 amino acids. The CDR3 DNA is TGTGCCATCAGTGAGATGGGACAGGGGAAAAATTCACCCCTCCACTTT. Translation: CAISEMGQGKNSPLHF.

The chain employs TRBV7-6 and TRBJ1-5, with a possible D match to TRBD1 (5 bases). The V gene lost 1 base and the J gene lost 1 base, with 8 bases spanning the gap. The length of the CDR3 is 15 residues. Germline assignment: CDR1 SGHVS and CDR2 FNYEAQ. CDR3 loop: CASSLEGASNQPQHF. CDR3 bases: TGTGCCAGCAGCTTAGAAGGGGCAAGCAATCAGCCCCAGCATTTT.

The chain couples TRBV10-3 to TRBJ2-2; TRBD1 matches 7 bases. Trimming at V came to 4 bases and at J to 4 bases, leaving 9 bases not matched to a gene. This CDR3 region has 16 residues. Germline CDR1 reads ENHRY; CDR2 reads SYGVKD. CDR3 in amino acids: CAISGRTGQGTGELFF. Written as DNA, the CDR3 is TGTGCCATCAGTGGCCGGACAGGTCAAGGCACCGGGGAGCTGTTTTTT.

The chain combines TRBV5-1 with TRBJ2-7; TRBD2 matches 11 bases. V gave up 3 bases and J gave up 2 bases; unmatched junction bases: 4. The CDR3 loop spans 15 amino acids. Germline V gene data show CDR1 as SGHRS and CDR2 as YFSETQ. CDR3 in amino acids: CASSSGTSGAYEQYV. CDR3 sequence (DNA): TGCGCCAGCAGCTCCGGGACTAGCGGAGCCTACGAGCAGTACGTC.

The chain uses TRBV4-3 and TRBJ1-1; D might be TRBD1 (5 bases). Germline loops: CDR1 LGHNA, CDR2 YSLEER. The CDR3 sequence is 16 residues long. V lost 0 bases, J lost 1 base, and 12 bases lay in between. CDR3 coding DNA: TGCGCCAGCAGCCAAGATCATGCGACAGCGAACACTGAAGCTTTCTTT. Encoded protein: CASSQDHATANTEAFF.

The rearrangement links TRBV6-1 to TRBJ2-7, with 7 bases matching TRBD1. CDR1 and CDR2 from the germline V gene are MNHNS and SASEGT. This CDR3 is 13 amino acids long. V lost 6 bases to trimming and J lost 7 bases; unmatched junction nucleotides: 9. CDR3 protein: CASRGQPPREQYV. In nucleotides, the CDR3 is TGTGCCAGCAGGGGACAGCCCCCGAGGGAGCAGTACGTC.

CDR3 sequence (DNA): TGTGCCACCACCTCCGACAGGGGAAGTCATGGCTACACCTTC. Translated: CATTSDRGSHGYTF. V and J are TRBV15 and TRBJ1-2; TRBD1 agrees at 8 bases. CDR3 size: 14 residues. Germline values: CDR1 LNHNV, CDR2 YYDKDF (reference sequence). Trimming cost V 7 bases and J 6 bases; bases outside gene matches: 10.

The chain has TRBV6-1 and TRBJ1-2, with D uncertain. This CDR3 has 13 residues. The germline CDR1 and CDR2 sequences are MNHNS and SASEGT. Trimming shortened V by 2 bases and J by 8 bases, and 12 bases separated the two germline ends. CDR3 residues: CASSEHSSIGYTF. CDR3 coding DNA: TGTGCCAGCAGTGAACACAGCTCGATAGGCTACACCTTC.

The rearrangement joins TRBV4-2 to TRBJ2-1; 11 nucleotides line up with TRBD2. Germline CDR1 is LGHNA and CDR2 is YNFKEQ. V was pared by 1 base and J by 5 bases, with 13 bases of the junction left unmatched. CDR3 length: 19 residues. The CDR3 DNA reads TGTGCCAGCAGCCAAGTCTATCTAGCGGGGGGTGCCGATAACAATGAGCAGTTCTTC. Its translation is CASSQVYLAGGADNNEQFF.

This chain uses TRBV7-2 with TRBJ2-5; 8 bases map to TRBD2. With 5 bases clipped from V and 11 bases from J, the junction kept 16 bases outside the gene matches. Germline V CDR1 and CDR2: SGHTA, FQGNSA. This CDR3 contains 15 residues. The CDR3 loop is CASSQRAGGHSEQYF. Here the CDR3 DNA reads TGTGCCAGCAGCCAACGGGCGGGGGGCCACTCGGAGCAGTACTTC.